This T cell receptor (beta chain) derives from a study of blood T cells in healthy people across ages. Broader study findings: Among long-lived donors, naive CD4+ cells were more numerous and diversity higher than in aged donors.

CDR3 length: 13 residues. Germline lookup yields CDR1 DFQATT and CDR2 SNEGSKA (reference sequence). V lost 6 bases, J lost 6 bases, and 17 bases lay in between. The authors drew about 9.5 milliliters of peripheral blood from each donor. Together with a sample-barcoded 5' primer, a J-beta primer mix was included in a second PCR lasting about 7 to 12 cycles. Researchers report that a template-switch adaptor with 12 random nucleotides tagged each cDNA molecule. A single record per CDR3 protein comes from TCRdb applying MiXCR to the 5' RACE reads. The sample consists of 650,000 to 1,000,000 distinct CDR3 sequences, 36% of them appearing once. A few counts support this clonotype. Its matching antigen is unknown.

The source is a man aged 18 to 30 in good health. The sample taken for sequencing was blood. This chain links TRBV20-1 with TRBJ1-2, with D possibly TRBD1 on 5 matching bases. CDR3 residues: CSAIAGAPDGYTF. As DNA, the CDR3 is TGCAGTGCAATAGCCGGGGCCCCGGATGGCTACACCTTC.